What follows are 14 T cell receptor beta chains derived from one specimen sequenced in a study of T cells in Graves' hyperthyroidism and ophthalmopathy. What was amplified from RNA transcripts were TCR beta CDR3 regions. During a first-round RT-PCR of the TCR CDR3, the HTBI primer set was used. Each CDR3 protein is one row after TCRdb ran MiXCR on the multiplex PCR reads. The repertoire holds roughly 500,000 distinct CDR3 sequences, with around a fifth as singletons. The sample consisted of blood. These receptors were taken from a woman aged 70-85 years with Graves' ophthalmopathy.

This clonotype showed up just a few times. The gene calls are TRBV3-1 and TRBJ2-7; D possibly matches TRBD1 or TRBD2 (6 bases each). The CDR3 has 13 amino acids. Germline V lookup: CDR1 LGHDT, CDR2 YNNKEL (reference sequence). Trimming shortened V by 3 bases and J by 4 bases, and 10 bases separated the two germline ends. The CDR3 here is CASSHGGEYEQYF. CDR3 DNA sequence: TGTGCCAGCAGCCACGGGGGCGAGTACGAGCAGTACTTC.

The chain carries TRBV12-3 or TRBV12-4 and TRBJ2-1; D unresolved. The CDR3 consists of 10 residues. Trimming took off 8 bases at V and 9 bases at J, with 8 bases between the two ends. The CDR3, as DNA: TGTGCCAGCTCTATCACTGAGCAGTTCTTC. Its translation: CASSITEQFF.

Only a few counts were recorded for this clonotype. CDR3 sequence (DNA): TGTGCCAGCAGCTTAAATGGGGCGTCAAGACTAGTTGGGGAGCAGTACTTC. Translation: CASSLNGASRLVGEQYF. The V and J genes are TRBV11-2 and TRBJ2-7, with a tentative D call TRBD2 (6 bases). The CDR3 is made up of 17 amino acids. From germline, CDR1 is SGHAT and CDR2 FQNNGV. V dropped 2 bases and J dropped 7 bases, with 24 bases sitting between them.

This chain joins TRBV19 and TRBJ2-7; TRBD2 might be the D (5 bases). Trimming left V 3 bases short and J 5 bases short, with 14 bases between. CDR1 LNHDA and CDR2 SQIVND come from the germline V gene (reference sequence). The CDR3 runs to 14 residues. CDR3 sequence reads: CASSIVGARDEQYF. For the CDR3, the DNA is TGTGCCAGTAGTATTGTGGGAGCTCGGGACGAGCAGTACTTC.

In nucleotides, the CDR3 is TGTGCCAGCAGCGTAGGACTAGCGGGAGGTATAGATACGCAGTATTTT. Translation gives CASSVGLAGGIDTQYF. The chain links TRBV9 to TRBJ2-3; 13 nucleotides align to TRBD2. V lost 0 bases to trimming and J lost 5 bases; unmatched junction nucleotides: 3. The CDR3 has 16 amino acids. Germline V gives CDR1 SGDLS, CDR2 YYNGEE.

This clonotype has a handful of counts. The V gene is TRBV5-1, the J gene TRBJ2-1; 15 bases are shared with TRBD2. Germline V gives CDR1 SGHRS, CDR2 YFSETQ. The CDR3 extends over 18 amino acids. J gave up 4 bases and V 1 base, and 6 bases lay outside the gene matches. The CDR3 coding sequence is TGCGCCAGCAGCTTGACCGGGACTAGCGGGAGGAGATACAATGAGCAGTTCTTC. It specifies CASSLTGTSGRRYNEQFF.

A few counts support this clonotype. The chain combines TRBV18 with TRBJ1-1, with a weak D call TRBD1 (6 bases). Trimming pared 2 bases from V and 2 bases from J, leaving 12 bases between. The CDR3 length is 15 residues. Germline CDR1 is KGHSH and CDR2 is LQKENI. DNA for the CDR3: TGTGCCAGCTCACCAGCCCTGACAGGAAACACTGAAGCTTTCTTT. Its protein product is CASSPALTGNTEAFF.

This clonotype was recorded a few times. The chain links TRBV6-1 to TRBJ2-1, with TRBD1 identical over 11 bases. Losses at the gene ends were 4 bases for V and 4 bases for J; bases not matched to a gene: 9. CDR1 is MNHNS, CDR2 SASEGT, per germline. CDR3 length: 17 residues. CDR3 nucleotides: TGTGCCAGCAGTGTACTACCGGGACAGGGGGAGTACAATGAGCAGTTCTTC. Its protein is CASSVLPGQGEYNEQFF.

The V call is TRBV19, the J call TRBJ1-3; D call uncertain. With 8 bases removed from V and 0 bases from J, the gap between germline ends came to 5 bases. Germline-derived CDR1 and CDR2 are LNHDA and SQIVND (reference sequence). The CDR3 runs 12 residues. The CDR3 DNA reads TGTGCCAGTGATTCCTCTGGAAACACCATATATTTT. This codes for CASDSSGNTIYF.

The rearrangement joins TRBV5-5 to TRBJ1-1, with 9 bases that match TRBD1. Trimming cost V 4 bases and J 5 bases; bases outside gene matches: 15. The germline CDR1 and CDR2 sequences are SGHKS and YYEKEE (reference sequence). This CDR3 is built from 17 residues. The CDR3 DNA reads as TGTGCCAGCAGCCCCCCGGGACAGGGCGCTTCGGGGACTGAAGCTTTCTTT. This codes for CASSPPGQGASGTEAFF. The variable domain in full, completed from reference TRBV5-5 and TRBJ1-1, reads DAGVTQSPTHLIKTRGQQVTLRCSPISGHKSVSWYQQVLGQGPQFIFQYYEKEERGRGNFPDRFSARQFPNYSSELNVNALLLGDSALYLCASSPPGQGASGTEAFFGQGTRLTVV.

This clonotype was seen only a few times. The chain employs TRBV18 and TRBJ1-3, with unresolved D. This CDR3 has 15 amino acids. Trimming cost V 8 bases and J 0 bases, with 14 bases left between them. Per the germline V gene, CDR1 is KGHSH and CDR2 is LQKENI. DNA of the CDR3: TGTGCCAGCAAGGAGAGTAGAACCTCTGGAAACACCATATATTTT. It encodes CASKESRTSGNTIYF.

There are a few counts of this clonotype. The V call is TRBV5-1, the J call TRBJ2-7; TRBD2 aligns across 7 bases. CDR3 length: 15 amino acids. In germline, CDR1 is SGHRS, CDR2 YFSETQ. V shed 0 bases, J shed 2 bases, and the junction held 5 bases outside the gene matches. This chain's CDR3 is CASSLVGGGAYEQYF. The CDR3 DNA reads TGCGCCAGCAGCTTGGTGGGCGGGGGAGCCTACGAGCAGTACTTC.

The J gene is TRBJ2-5, the V gene TRBV6-1, with a tentative D call TRBD1 (6 bases). This CDR3 is 15 amino acids long. The ends were cut back, 4 bases at V and 4 bases at J, with 16 bases in the middle. From germline, CDR1 is MNHNS and CDR2 SASEGT. The CDR3 region is CASSADSARGETQYF. The CDR3 nucleotides are TGTGCCAGCAGTGCGGACAGCGCGAGGGGAGAGACCCAGTACTTC.

This sequence joins TRBV10-3 and TRBJ1-5; D perhaps matches TRBD1 (6 bases). CDR1 and CDR2 (germline): ENHRY, SYGVKD. Trimming removed 3 bases at V and 6 bases at J, with 12 bases between. The CDR3 loop spans 14 amino acids. CDR3 sequence reads: CAISEGSGVQPQHF. CDR3 DNA sequence: TGTGCCATCAGTGAAGGCTCAGGGGTTCAGCCCCAGCATTTT.